These 32 T cell receptor beta chains were all obtained from the same sample, sequenced in a study of identical twins. TCRdb analysed the 5' RACE reads with MiXCR anew, one entry per CDR3 protein. The repertoire has some 730,000 distinct CDR3 sequences, roughly 18% of them found once; the top ten carry around 13%. This sample was shared with a second study, whose subject was T cells expressing NK-cell markers.

Sequencing was carried out using PBMCs. Every receptor here comes from a woman aged 18-29 years in good health.

This clonotype showed up just a few times. The rearrangement links TRBV20-1 to TRBJ2-5, with 8 bases fitting TRBD2. After removal of 2 bases from V and 4 bases from J, the junction contained 9 bases not matched to a gene. The CDR3 has 15 amino acids. Germline V CDR1 and CDR2: DFQATT, SNEGSKA (reference sequence). The CDR3 nucleotides are TGCAGTGCTAGACCCCCACGGGGGGGCCGAGAGACCCAGTACTTC. It codes for CSARPPRGGRETQYF.

This clonotype occurred a few times. The genes are TRBV4-2 and TRBJ2-7; either TRBD1 or TRBD2 may fit D (5 bases each). V gave up 4 bases and J gave up 4 bases, with 29 bases separating them. From germline, CDR1 is LGHNA and CDR2 YNFKEQ. There are 19 residues in the CDR3. Here the CDR3 reads CASSLSPGILGDGFYEQYF. CDR3 DNA sequence: TGTGCCAGCAGCCTCTCCCCCGGGATTTTGGGGGACGGATTTTACGAGCAGTACTTC.

The gene calls are TRBV7-9 and TRBJ2-1; 10 bases agree with TRBD2. This CDR3 is built from 16 residues. The V gene end was trimmed by 1 base and the J gene end by 10 bases; junction bases not matched to a gene: 10. Germline lookup yields CDR1 SEHNR and CDR2 FQNEAQ (reference sequence). CDR3 nucleotide sequence: TGTGCCAGCAGCTTAGGCGGGACTAGCGAAGGGAAAGAGCAGTTCTTC. Translating gives CASSLGGTSEGKEQFF.

This clonotype has only a few counts. The rearrangement uses TRBV7-7 and TRBJ2-1, with 13 bases that match TRBD2. Germline CDR1 and CDR2: SSHAT and FNYEAQ (reference sequence). V was clipped by 8 bases and J by 5 bases; unmatched bases: 0. The CDR3 is 13 residues long. The CDR3 DNA follows: TGTGCCAGCGGGACTAGCGGGGACAATGAGCAGTTCTTC. This encodes CASGTSGDNEQFF.

This chain uses TRBV11-1 with TRBJ2-1; the D gene is possibly TRBD1 (5 bases). The length of the CDR3 is 15 residues. Deletions cut 1 base from V and 6 bases from J, with 13 bases between. Per germline, CDR1 SGHAT and CDR2 FQDESV (reference sequence). In nucleotides, the CDR3 is TGTGCCAGCAGCTTAGTGGCGACAGCACGCAATGAGCAGTTCTTC. Its translation is CASSLVATARNEQFF. Full variable domain (remainder filled in from reference TRBV11-1 and TRBJ2-1): EAEVAQSPRYKITEKSQAVAFWCDPISGHATLYWYRQILGQGPELLVQFQDESVVDDSQLPKDRFSAERLKGVDSTLKIQPAELGDSAMYLCASSLVATARNEQFFGPGTRLTVL.

This clonotype was found a few times. The rearrangement joins TRBV20-1 to TRBJ2-3; maybe TRBD2 (7 bases). There are 14 residues in the CDR3. V lost 4 bases, J lost 3 bases, and 14 bases lay in between. From germline, CDR1 is DFQATT and CDR2 SNEGSKA (reference sequence). CDR3 in amino acids: CSANGGLGTDTQYF. DNA of the CDR3: TGCAGTGCTAACGGGGGGCTCGGGACAGATACGCAGTATTTT.

The chain couples TRBV7-2 to TRBJ2-1, with no clear D. Germline V CDR1 and CDR2: SGHTA, FQGNSA. The CDR3 covers 19 residues. V lost 4 bases and J 9 bases, leaving 31 bases between the germline ends. The CDR3 DNA sequence: TGTGCCAGCAGCTCAGTGATAAGTTTGGCGGCCTCCGCATGGCGTGAGCAGTTCTTC. Amino acid sequence: CASSSVISLAASAWREQFF.

This clonotype showed up many times. J is TRBJ2-1 and V is TRBV12-3 or TRBV12-4; 8 bases line up with TRBD2. This CDR3 is 14 amino acids long. Trimming removed 6 bases from V and 9 bases from J; junction bases left unmatched: 10. The CDR3 protein is CASSPTSGRGEQFF. In DNA form, the CDR3 reads TGTGCCAGCAGCCCAACTAGCGGCCGGGGTGAGCAGTTCTTC.

This clonotype turned up a few times. The V and J genes are TRBV5-1 and TRBJ2-1; D may correspond to TRBD1 or TRBD2 (6 bases each). Germline V CDR1 and CDR2: SGHRS, YFSETQ. V was clipped by 7 bases and J by 5 bases, with 13 bases between them. The CDR3 runs 13 residues. CDR3 DNA: TGCGCCAGCCAAAGGGGGGCGGACAATGAGCAGTTCTTC. It yields the protein CASQRGADNEQFF.

This rearrangement joins TRBV7-9 to TRBJ2-1; 10 bases fit TRBD2. Trimming took 2 bases from V and 2 from J; bases not matched to a gene: 3. Germline CDR1 is SEHNR and CDR2 is FQNEAQ (reference sequence). CDR3 length: 16 amino acids. CDR3: CASSLPGLATYNEQFF. The CDR3 nucleotides read TGTGCCAGCAGCTTACCGGGACTAGCGACCTACAATGAGCAGTTCTTC.

This chain uses TRBV30 with TRBJ1-1; TRBD1 is a possible D gene (5 bases). With 8 bases removed from V and 0 bases from J, the gap between germline ends came to 13 bases. Germline CDR1 GTSNPN, CDR2 SVGIG (reference sequence). The CDR3 covers 13 residues. The DNA of the CDR3 is TGTGCCGGGCACACGGGGGTGAACACTGAAGCTTTCTTT. This codes for CAGHTGVNTEAFF.

This clonotype has a count of ten or more. This chain links TRBV20-1 with TRBJ1-2, with D unclear. This CDR3 contains 15 residues. Looked up from germline, CDR1 is DFQATT and CDR2 is SNEGSKA (reference sequence). V lost 2 bases, J lost 6 bases, and 19 bases lay in between. The CDR3, as DNA: TGCAGTGCTAGATACAGCCCCCGCAACTTTCATGGCTACACCTTC. Protein sequence: CSARYSPRNFHGYTF.

The V call is TRBV12-3 or TRBV12-4, the J call TRBJ1-2; tentative D call: TRBD1 (6 bases). The CDR3 has 17 residues. V was cut by 5 bases and J by 0 bases, with 19 bases left in between. The DNA of the CDR3 is TGTGCCAGCAGTCTTGGGACATACTTTGGGACTAACTATGGCTACACCTTC. Translation: CASSLGTYFGTNYGYTF.

This clonotype was seen only a few times. CDR3 amino acids: CSVERQGIPYEQYF. The CDR3 bases are TGCAGCGTTGAACGACAGGGGATCCCCTACGAGCAGTACTTC. This chain links TRBV29-1 with TRBJ2-7, with 8 bases identical to TRBD1. The CDR3 is 14 amino acids. Germline CDR1 reads SQVTM; CDR2 reads ANQGSEA. V lost 2 bases to trimming and J lost 2 bases; unmatched junction nucleotides: 5.

This clonotype has a handful of counts. V gene TRBV20-1 combines with J gene TRBJ2-5; 8 positions match TRBD1. Per germline, CDR1 DFQATT and CDR2 SNEGSKA (reference sequence). CDR3 length equals 15 residues. V gave up 4 bases and J gave up 1 base; unmatched junction bases: 8. The CDR3 sequence is CSAISRQGTQETQYF. The DNA for the CDR3 is TGCAGTGCTATATCTCGACAGGGGACCCAAGAGACCCAGTACTTC.

Ten or more counts support this clonotype. The chain joins TRBV10-3 to TRBJ1-4, with a weak D call TRBD1 (5 bases). V shed 3 bases and J shed 8 bases, with 7 bases lying between them. Germline V gene data show CDR1 as ENHRY and CDR2 as SYGVKD. The CDR3 is made up of 12 amino acids. The CDR3: CAISEAGEKLFF. The CDR3 DNA reads TGTGCCATCAGTGAAGCAGGGGAAAAACTGTTTTTT.

The genes are TRBV6-5 and TRBJ2-7; no reliable D call. The V end lost 0 bases, the J end lost 7 bases, and 19 bases lay between the germline ends. The V gene's germline CDR1 is MNHEY and CDR2 SVGAGI. This CDR3 has 16 amino acids. In nucleotides, the CDR3 is TGTGCCAGCAGTTACTCCGGCAGATCCCCGGTAGAGGAGCAGTACTTC. It translates to CASSYSGRSPVEEQYF.

The chain combines TRBV15 with TRBJ2-1; possible D gene TRBD2, 6 bases. The V gene's germline CDR1 is LNHNV and CDR2 YYDKDF (reference sequence). The CDR3 runs to 15 residues. The germline V and J ends were trimmed by 5 bases and 9 bases, with 20 bases remaining between them. The CDR3 is CATSSSVAGGVEQFF. CDR3 in DNA: TGTGCCACCAGCTCGTCGGTAGCAGGCGGGGTTGAGCAGTTCTTC.

This clonotype was observed a few times. V usage is TRBV29-1 and J usage is TRBJ2-3, with D perhaps matching TRBD2 (5 bases). Deletions cut 0 bases from V and 2 bases from J, with 15 bases between. The CDR3 consists of 16 residues. From germline, CDR1 is SQVTM and CDR2 ANQGSEA. The CDR3 DNA is TGCAGCGTTGAAGATCGGTTGGGAGTTCTCACAGATACGCAGTATTTT. This sequence encodes CSVEDRLGVLTDTQYF.

The CDR3 reads CASSTQVSYNSPLHF. CDR3 bases: TGTGCCAGCAGCACACAGGTATCCTATAATTCACCCCTCCACTTT. This chain joins TRBV9 and TRBJ1-6; perhaps TRBD1 as D (5 bases). V gave up 4 bases and J gave up 1 base, with 9 bases separating them. Germline CDR1 is SGDLS and CDR2 is YYNGEE. This CDR3 comprises 15 residues.

This chain connects TRBV12-3 or TRBV12-4 to TRBJ1-2; the match to TRBD1 covers 10 bases. V gave up 6 bases and J gave up 8 bases; unmatched junction bases: 15. The CDR3 spans 16 residues. The CDR3 spells CASSQNSRQGAGGYTF. The DNA of the CDR3 is TGTGCCAGCAGCCAAAATTCACGACAGGGGGCAGGGGGCTACACCTTC.

Ten or more counts support this clonotype. The CDR3 protein is CSVGREETQYF. CDR3 DNA sequence: TGCAGCGTTGGCCGGGAAGAGACCCAGTACTTC. J is TRBJ2-5 and V is TRBV29-1; no firm D call. V gave up 4 bases and J gave up 3 bases, with 6 bases separating them. This CDR3 contains 11 residues. The germline CDR1 and CDR2 sequences are SQVTM and ANQGSEA.

This rearrangement joins TRBV6-1 to TRBJ2-5, with D unresolved. V was shortened by 2 bases and J by 6 bases, with 13 bases between the two germline ends. Germline CDR1 is MNHNS and CDR2 is SASEGT. The CDR3 has 14 residues. CDR3 region: CASSELPLVKTQYF. The CDR3, as DNA: TGTGCCAGCAGTGAACTTCCACTTGTTAAGACCCAGTACTTC.

The J gene is TRBJ1-6, the V gene TRBV3-1, with D uncertain. In germline, CDR1 is LGHDT, CDR2 YNNKEL (reference sequence). This CDR3 region has 13 residues. The V end lost 3 bases, the J end lost 8 bases, and 8 bases lay between the germline ends. The CDR3 sequence: CASSHGSDSPLHF. Written as DNA, the CDR3 is TGTGCCAGCAGCCACGGGTCCGATTCACCCCTCCACTTT.

CDR3: CASSFWDRGDEQYF. The CDR3 DNA reads TGTGCCAGCAGTTTTTGGGACAGGGGAGACGAGCAGTACTTC. This chain connects TRBV12-3 or TRBV12-4 to TRBJ2-7, with 10 bases matching TRBD1. The length of the CDR3 is 14 residues. V lost 3 bases to trimming and J lost 5 bases; unmatched junction nucleotides: 4.

This clonotype was seen more than once but under ten times. The chain has TRBV6-1 and TRBJ1-5; D is ambiguous. Trimming took off 4 bases at V and 7 bases at J, with 14 bases between the two ends. CDR3 length: 14 amino acids. Germline V lookup: CDR1 MNHNS, CDR2 SASEGT. The CDR3 sequence is CASSGNRVEQPQHF. The CDR3 region has the DNA TGTGCCAGCAGTGGGAATCGGGTAGAACAGCCCCAGCATTTT.

This clonotype was counted a few times. CDR3 nucleotides: TGTGCCAGCAGCTCCCCTAGCGGAAACACAGATACGCAGTATTTT. It encodes CASSSPSGNTDTQYF. The V call is TRBV7-3, the J call TRBJ2-3; 7 nucleotides line up with TRBD2. With V trimmed by 4 bases and J by 2 bases, 6 bases remained unmatched. The germline CDR1 and CDR2 sequences are SGHTA and FQGTGA. This CDR3 is built from 15 residues.

The chain joins TRBV29-1 to TRBJ1-1; no reliable D call. The CDR3 runs 13 residues. Germline V CDR1 and CDR2: SQVTM, ANQGSEA. Trimming took off 3 bases at V and 1 base at J, with 9 bases between the two ends. The CDR3 region is CSVEDWGNTEAFF. The CDR3 DNA sequence: TGCAGCGTTGAGGATTGGGGGAACACTGAAGCTTTCTTT.

In nucleotides, the CDR3 is TGTGCCATCAGTGGACAGGGGGTAGCTAACTATGGCTACACCTTC. Amino acids: CAISGQGVANYGYTF. The J gene is TRBJ1-2, the V gene TRBV10-3, with TRBD1 matching 9 bases. V dropped 4 bases and J dropped 0; count of bases not matched to a gene: 3. Germline V CDR1 and CDR2: ENHRY, SYGVKD. The CDR3 length is 15 residues.

V and J are TRBV5-6 and TRBJ2-3; D possibly corresponds to TRBD2 (5 bases). The CDR3 has 13 residues. Germline CDR1 SGHDT, CDR2 YYEEEE. The V end lost 4 bases, the J end lost 10 bases, and 16 bases lay between the germline ends. The CDR3 spells CASSPGRVLAQYF. DNA for the CDR3: TGTGCCAGCAGCCCCGGGCGGGTCTTGGCGCAGTATTTT. The variable domain in full, with the rest retrieved from reference TRBV5-6 and TRBJ2-3, is DAGVTQSPTHLIKTRGQQVTLRCSPKSGHDTVSWYQQALGQGPQFIFQYYEEEERQRGNFPDRFSGHQFPNYSSELNVNALLLGDSALYLCASSPGRVLAQYFGPGTRLTVL.

Ten or more counts support this clonotype. The V and J genes are TRBV20-1 and TRBJ2-5, with TRBD1 matching over 10 bases. Losses at the gene ends were 5 bases for V and 4 bases for J; bases not matched to a gene: 7. The CDR3 extends over 14 amino acids. Per germline, CDR1 DFQATT and CDR2 SNEGSKA (reference sequence). CDR3 sequence (DNA): TGCAGTGCTGCTGACAGGGGGCGAGGAGAGACCCAGTACTTC. This codes for CSAADRGRGETQYF.

The chain uses TRBV6-2 or TRBV6-3 and TRBJ2-4; unclear D gene. Per the germline V gene, CDR1 is MNHEY and CDR2 is SVGEGT. There are 11 residues in the CDR3. V gave up 7 bases and J gave up 3 bases, with 4 bases separating them. In DNA form, the CDR3 reads TGTGCCAGCAAAGTCAAAAACATTCAGTACTTC. Translated: CASKVKNIQYF.